The 10 T cell receptor beta chains reported below all come from one sample, sequenced in a study of OX40 agonist ivuxolimab in advanced cancers. Profiling relied on immunoSEQ multiplex PCR, and the TCRdb table lists in-frame clones only, not all of them. The table shows tens of thousands of clones, with roughly 82% occurring only once. Specimen: CD4+ or CD8+ T cells sorted from blood, collected in a trial of the OX40 agonist ivuxolimab. These receptors came from an adult with an advanced solid tumor such as melanoma, head and neck, liver or kidney cancer.

The CDR3 DNA reads TGTGCCAGCAGCCCCCGGAGAGGGGGAGGGGAAAACATTCAGTACTTC. As protein: CASSPRRGGGENIQYF. The V and J genes are TRBV11-1 and TRBJ2-4, with D tentatively TRBD2 (7 bases). This CDR3 comprises 16 residues. V was shortened by 5 bases and J by 5 bases, with 19 bases between the two germline ends. Germline V gene lookup returns CDR1 SGHAT and CDR2 FQDESV (reference sequence).

The rearrangement joins TRBV2 to TRBJ2-2, with D perhaps matching TRBD1 (5 bases). Germline CDR1 SNHLY, CDR2 FYNNEI. V gave up 0 bases and J gave up 3 bases, with 8 bases separating them. This CDR3 contains 15 residues. The CDR3 loop reads CASSEARADTGELFF. CDR3 coding DNA: TGTGCCAGCAGTGAAGCCAGGGCGGACACCGGGGAGCTGTTTTTT.

The chain is built from TRBV7-9 and TRBJ2-2, with D perhaps matching TRBD1 or TRBD2 (6 bases each). The CDR3 consists of 16 residues. Per germline, CDR1 SEHNR and CDR2 FQNEAQ (reference sequence). V was clipped by 3 bases and J by 5 bases, with 16 bases between them. This chain's CDR3 is CASSFRGLRSTGELFF. For the CDR3, the DNA is TGTGCCAGCAGCTTCAGGGGACTTAGAAGTACCGGGGAGCTGTTTTTT.

This sequence joins TRBV18 and TRBJ2-2; D gene uncertain. The CDR3 consists of 14 residues. The germline V gene has CDR1 KGHSH and CDR2 LQKENI. Trimming removed 6 bases from V and 1 base from J, with 9 bases in between. In DNA form, the CDR3 reads TGTGCCAGCTCCCCCGATCAGAACACCGGGGAGCTGTTTTTT. Its protein product is CASSPDQNTGELFF.

The CDR3 DNA is TGTGCCAGCAATAACCGGGACGGAACACTAAATTCACCCCTCCACTTT. This codes for CASNNRDGTLNSPLHF. V is TRBV28 and J is TRBJ1-6; a weak D match, TRBD1 (5 bases). Looked up from germline, CDR1 is MDHEN and CDR2 is SYDVKM. Trimming cost V 7 bases and J 7 bases, with 20 bases left between them. This CDR3 spans 16 amino acids.

The chain joins TRBV7-9 to TRBJ1-1; D might be TRBD1 (5 bases). Per the germline V gene, CDR1 is SEHNR and CDR2 is FQNEAQ (reference sequence). V was pared by 7 bases and J by 1 base, with 13 bases between. The CDR3 runs to 14 residues. For the CDR3, the DNA is TGTGCCAGCAACACAGGCTCTGGGAACACTGAAGCTTTCTTT. Translating gives CASNTGSGNTEAFF.

The CDR3 protein is CASSLDSAGAETQYF. CDR3 nucleotide sequence: TGTGCCAGCAGCTTAGATTCGGCAGGGGCGGAGACCCAGTACTTC. This chain links TRBV7-2 with TRBJ2-5; TRBD1 is a possible D gene (6 bases). CDR1 SGHTA and CDR2 FQGNSA come from the germline V gene. Trimming stripped 1 base from V and 5 bases from J, with 14 bases between. This CDR3 has 15 amino acids.

The chain combines TRBV30 with TRBJ1-4; TRBD1 aligns across 7 bases. Germline trimming cut 1 base from V and 4 bases from J; bases unmatched to any gene: 0. Germline assignment: CDR1 GTSNPN and CDR2 SVGIG (reference sequence). CDR3 length: 13 amino acids. The CDR3 sequence is CAWSGDSNEKLFF. The CDR3 DNA is TGTGCCTGGAGTGGGGACAGTAATGAAAAACTGTTTTTT.

The genes are TRBV7-8 and TRBJ2-3; 7 bases fit TRBD2. The CDR3 contains 15 residues. The germline V gene has CDR1 SGHVS and CDR2 FQNEAQ. With V trimmed by 5 bases and J by 0 bases, 5 bases remained unmatched. The CDR3 loop reads CASSGGVRSTDTQYF. CDR3 nucleotide sequence: TGTGCCAGCAGCGGGGGGGTACGAAGCACAGATACGCAGTATTTT.

V gene TRBV6-5 combines with J gene TRBJ2-3; D call uncertain. V lost 8 bases and J lost 1, with 13 bases in between. CDR1 and CDR2 (germline): MNHEY, SVGAGI. The CDR3 extends over 14 amino acids. Written as DNA, the CDR3 is TGTGCCAGCCAAGATACAGAGGGCACAGATACGCAGTATTTT. The encoded protein is CASQDTEGTDTQYF.